This T cell receptor (beta chain) was sequenced during a study of T-cell memory formation after mild COVID-19. TCRdb used MiXCR to reprocess the 5' RACE reads, holding one entry per CDR3 protein. The table shows about 320,000 distinct CDR3 sequences, with 14% occurring only once. The sequence was obtained from a man between 18 and 35 years old who had mild COVID-19 (a few samples of this study predate the infection). Cell type and time point are not known. The sample comprised PBMCs or a T cell subset sorted from them (not recorded which).

The CDR3 spells CAIRGAGTGDNEQFF. The CDR3 nucleotides are TGTGCCATCAGGGGGGCGGGGACAGGCGACAATGAGCAGTTCTTC. The V call is TRBV10-3, the J call TRBJ2-1; 8 positions match TRBD1. J gave up 5 bases and V 6 bases, and 9 bases lay outside the gene matches. The CDR3 is made up of 15 amino acids. The germline V gene has CDR1 ENHRY and CDR2 SYGVKD.